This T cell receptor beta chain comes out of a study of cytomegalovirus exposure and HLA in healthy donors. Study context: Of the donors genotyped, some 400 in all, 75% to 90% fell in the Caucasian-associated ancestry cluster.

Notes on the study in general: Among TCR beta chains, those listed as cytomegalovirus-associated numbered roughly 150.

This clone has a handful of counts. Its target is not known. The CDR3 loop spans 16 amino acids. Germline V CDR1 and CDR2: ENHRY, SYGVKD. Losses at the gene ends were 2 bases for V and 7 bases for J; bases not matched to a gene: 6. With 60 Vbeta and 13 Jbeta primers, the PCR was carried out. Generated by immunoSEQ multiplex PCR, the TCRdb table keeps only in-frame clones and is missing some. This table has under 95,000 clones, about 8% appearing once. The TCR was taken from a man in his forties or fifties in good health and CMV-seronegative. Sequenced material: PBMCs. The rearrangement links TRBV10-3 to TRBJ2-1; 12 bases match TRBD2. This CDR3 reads CAISEGATSGRNEQFF. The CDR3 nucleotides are TGTGCCATCAGTGAGGGGGCGACTAGCGGGAGAAATGAGCAGTTCTTC.